What follows describes a single T cell receptor beta chain. The antigen is undetermined. The data were obtained in a study of CD8+ T cells in alopecia areata. The wider study: Twice a day, 5 to 10 mg of oral tofacitinib was administered to treated patients. Study-level points and caveats: An increase in clonality over normal scalp was evident in lesional scalp, especially alopecia totalis/universalis.

Extracted RNA was reverse transcribed into cDNA, the sequencing template. This table comes from immunoSEQ multiplex PCR, and its TCRdb copy is limited to in-frame clones, with some not included. The sample yields some 180,000 clones, 45% to 60% seen once. Documented treatment: oral pan-JAK inhibitor, 5-10 mg twice daily. Germline assignment: CDR1 MGHRA and CDR2 YSYEKL. The CDR3 is made up of 18 amino acids. The V and J ends lost 0 bases and 0 bases respectively, with 14 bases between them. The input for sequencing was CD8+ T cells sorted from blood, taken at approximately week 52, from a patient treated with tofacitinib. The TCR originated in a human donor with alopecia areata. The V gene is TRBV4-1, the J gene TRBJ2-2; possible D gene TRBD2, 6 bases. CDR3 coding DNA: TGCGCCAGCAGCCAAGATGAAGGGTGGGAGGCGAACACCGGGGAGCTGTTTTTT. Translating it yields CASSQDEGWEANTGELFF.